This T cell receptor (beta chain) was sequenced in a study of control samples from healthy donors and cancer patients. Trimming left V 1 base short and J 0 bases short, with 8 bases between. Germline CDR1 is SGHTA and CDR2 is FQGNSA. This CDR3 is built from 15 residues. Profiling relied on immunoSEQ multiplex PCR, and the TCRdb table lists in-frame clones only, not all of them. Here the sample spans 180,000 or so clones, approximately 92% being singletons. The receptor comes from a woman aged 60-75 years in good health. The chain recombines TRBV7-2 with TRBJ2-3, with D unclear. The sequencing sample was made of blood. The CDR3 sequence is CASSLVGSSTDTQYF. The CDR3 DNA is TGTGCCAGCAGCTTAGTCGGTAGTAGCACAGATACGCAGTATTTT.